These 13 T cell receptor beta chains originate from one sample sequenced in a study of T cells in Graves' hyperthyroidism and ophthalmopathy. The source material, RNA transcripts, was used to amplify TCR beta CDR3 regions. Primed by the HTBI set, a first-round RT-PCR was run on the TCR CDR3. TCRdb reprocessed the multiplex PCR reads via MiXCR and lists one record per CDR3 protein. The data hold about 360,000 distinct CDR3 sequences, with roughly 13% observed a single time. Sequenced: blood. All receptors derive from a woman between 18 and 30 years old with Graves' hyperthyroidism.

This clonotype has ten or more counts. The chain employs TRBV12-3 or TRBV12-4 and TRBJ2-3, with D maybe TRBD1 (6 bases). The ends were cut back, 1 base at V and 2 bases at J, with 10 bases in the middle. CDR3 size: 15 residues. CDR3 DNA: TGTGCCAGCAGTTTAGGGACAGCCTTCACAGATACGCAGTATTTT. It codes for CASSLGTAFTDTQYF.

This clonotype was found many times. This chain uses TRBV7-8 with TRBJ2-1; 7 bases match TRBD2. This CDR3 region has 15 residues. In germline, CDR1 is SGHVS, CDR2 FQNEAQ. V was clipped by 5 bases and J by 3 bases; unmatched bases: 7. In DNA form, the CDR3 reads TGTGCCAGCAGCGTCAGACTAGCAGGCTACAATGAGCAGTTCTTC. Translation: CASSVRLAGYNEQFF. Looking up the rest from reference TRBV7-8 and TRBJ2-1 gives the full variable domain: GAGVSQSPRYKVAKRGQDVALRCDPISGHVSLFWYQQALGQGPEFLTYFQNEAQLDKSGLPSDRFFAERPEGSVSTLKIQRTQQEDSAVYLCASSVRLAGYNEQFFGPGTRLTVL.

The sample holds many counts of this clonotype. The V and J genes are TRBV18 and TRBJ2-1; 7 bases are a match to TRBD1. With V trimmed by 4 bases and J by 3 bases, 9 bases remained unmatched. The CDR3 runs 16 residues. From germline, CDR1 is KGHSH and CDR2 LQKENI. The CDR3 DNA reads TGTGCCAGCTCACTCATGCAGGGGGATGGCTACAATGAGCAGTTCTTC. It translates to CASSLMQGDGYNEQFF.

This clonotype was counted ten times or more. The rearrangement uses TRBV20-1 and TRBJ1-2, with D possibly matching TRBD1 (5 bases). V lost 7 bases to trimming and J lost 7 bases, with 25 bases between them. The CDR3 has 15 residues. Germline V gene sequence: CDR1 DFQATT, CDR2 SNEGSKA (reference sequence). In DNA form, the CDR3 reads TGCAGTGTCACCGGCAATTCGGGGGGGGTCGGTGGCTACACCTTC. Translated: CSVTGNSGGVGGYTF.

There are many counts of this clonotype. The chain uses TRBV12-3 or TRBV12-4 and TRBJ2-6; no definite D call. This CDR3 is built from 15 residues. V shed 3 bases and J shed 4 bases, with 10 bases lying between them. CDR3 protein: CASSFTAVGANVLTF. The CDR3, as DNA: TGTGCCAGCAGTTTTACCGCCGTAGGGGCCAACGTCCTGACTTTC.

This clonotype was detected ten times or more. The chain employs TRBV6-6 and TRBJ1-1; D is ambiguous. V lost 2 bases to trimming and J lost 7 bases, with 11 bases between them. In germline, CDR1 is MNHNY, CDR2 SVGAGI (reference sequence). CDR3 size: 13 residues. The CDR3: CASSYGSFSEAFF. CDR3 nucleotide sequence: TGTGCCAGCAGTTACGGTAGCTTTAGTGAAGCTTTCTTT.

This clonotype was observed at least ten times. The rearrangement joins TRBV3-1 to TRBJ1-1; TRBD1 matches at 8 bases. The V and J ends lost 4 bases and 4 bases, in that order; junction bases with no gene match: 2. The CDR3 runs to 13 residues. The germline V gene encodes CDR1 LGHDT and CDR2 YNNKEL (reference sequence). CDR3 sequence (DNA): TGTGCCAGCAGCCCGGACAGGGTCACTGAAGCTTTCTTT. Protein: CASSPDRVTEAFF.

This clonotype was seen many times. V and J are TRBV6-1 and TRBJ1-1; weak D call: TRBD1 (5 bases). Germline-derived CDR1 and CDR2 are MNHNS and SASEGT. The CDR3 runs to 14 residues. Trimming stripped 3 bases from V and 3 bases from J, with 11 bases between. The CDR3 bases are TGTGCCAGCAGTGATCCCCCGGGGGACACTGAAGCTTTCTTT. Its translation: CASSDPPGDTEAFF.

The chain is built from TRBV27 and TRBJ2-1; TRBD2 aligns across 10 bases. Germline CDR1 reads MNHEY; CDR2 reads SMNVEV (reference sequence). With 4 bases clipped from V and 4 bases from J, the junction kept 7 bases outside the gene matches. This CDR3 spans 16 amino acids. This CDR3 is CASSYILAGVYNEQFF. The DNA for the CDR3 is TGTGCCAGCAGTTATATTCTAGCGGGGGTTTACAATGAGCAGTTCTTC.

This clonotype came up a few times. The V and J genes are TRBV10-3 and TRBJ2-3; 13 bases are a match to TRBD2. J was trimmed by 4 bases and V by 6 bases; bases with no gene match: 7. Germline V gene data show CDR1 as ENHRY and CDR2 as SYGVKD. This CDR3 contains 16 residues. CDR3 sequence: CAIRRSGTSGADTQYF. The CDR3 DNA follows: TGTGCCATCAGGCGGTCCGGGACTAGCGGGGCAGATACGCAGTATTTT.

This clonotype has at least ten counts. This chain uses TRBV29-1 with TRBJ1-2; TRBD1 matches at 9 bases. The CDR3 totals 14 residues. From germline, CDR1 is SQVTM and CDR2 ANQGSEA. V lost 6 bases to trimming and J lost 4 bases; unmatched junction nucleotides: 9. This CDR3 is CSVDPGQGVYGYTF. The CDR3 region has the DNA TGCAGCGTGGATCCGGGACAGGGCGTCTATGGCTACACCTTC. The full variable domain, its missing parts supplied by reference TRBV29-1 and TRBJ1-2, is SAVISQKPSRDICQRGTSLTIQCQVDSQVTMMFWYRQQPGQSLTLIATANQGSEATYESGFVIDKFPISRPNLTFSTLTVSNMSPEDSSIYLCSVDPGQGVYGYTFGSGTRLTVV.

Ten or more counts support this clonotype. The rearrangement joins TRBV28 to TRBJ2-2; 11 nucleotides agree with TRBD2. The V and J ends lost 6 bases and 6 bases, in that order; junction bases with no gene match: 6. This CDR3 comprises 15 residues. Germline values: CDR1 MDHEN, CDR2 SYDVKM. CDR3 residues: CASRRLAGFAGELFF. As DNA, the CDR3 is TGTGCCAGCAGGCGACTAGCGGGATTCGCCGGGGAGCTGTTTTTT. Variable domain in full (rest from reference TRBV28 and TRBJ2-2): DVKVTQSSRYLVKRTGEKVFLECVQDMDHENMFWYRQDPGLGLRLIYFSYDVKMKEKGDIPEGYSVSREKKERFSLILESASTNQTSMYLCASRRLAGFAGELFFGEGSRLTVL.

This clonotype was detected a few times. The rearrangement joins TRBV5-4 to TRBJ2-3; 7 bases are a match to TRBD1. Germline CDR1 SGHNT, CDR2 YYREEE (reference sequence). This CDR3 region has 13 residues. V shed 3 bases, J shed 8 bases, and the junction held 6 bases outside the gene matches. This CDR3 is CASSSRGPSTQYF. CDR3 DNA: TGTGCCAGCAGCTCGAGGGGGCCGAGTACGCAGTATTTT.